The source of this T cell receptor beta chain is a study of shared clonotypes between healthy human individuals. Produced via immunoSEQ multiplex PCR; TCRdb's table is partial and in-frame only. The table records about 1.5 million clones, roughly 95% of them present only once. CDR3 length equals 15 residues. Trimming took 4 bases from V and 1 from J, leaving 11 bases between them. Sequenced input: naive CD4+ T cells sorted from blood. Noted subset: CD45RA+ positively selected. V gene TRBV5-3 combines with J gene TRBJ2-2; tentative D call: TRBD1 (5 bases). TRBV5-3 is an open reading frame whose function is uncertain. The TCR comes from a man aged 25-45 years in good health. CDR3 DNA: TGTGCCAGAAGCAAAGAAACAGGGAACACCGGGGAGCTGTTTTTT. Its protein product is CARSKETGNTGELFF.